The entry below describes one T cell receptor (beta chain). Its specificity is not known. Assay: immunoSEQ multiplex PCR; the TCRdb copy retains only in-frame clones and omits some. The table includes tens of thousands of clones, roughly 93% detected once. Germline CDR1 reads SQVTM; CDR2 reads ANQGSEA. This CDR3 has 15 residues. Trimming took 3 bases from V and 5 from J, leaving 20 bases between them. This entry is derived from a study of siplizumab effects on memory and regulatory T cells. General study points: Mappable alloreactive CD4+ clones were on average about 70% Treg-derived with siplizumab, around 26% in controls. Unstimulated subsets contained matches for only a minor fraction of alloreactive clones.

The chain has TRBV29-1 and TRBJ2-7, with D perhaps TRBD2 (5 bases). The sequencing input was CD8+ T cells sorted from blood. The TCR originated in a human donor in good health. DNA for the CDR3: TGCAGCGTTGAGGGAGAGGGAACGGCACTACACGAGCAGTACTTC. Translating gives CSVEGEGTALHEQYF.